The text below deals with one TCR beta chain. This sample is part of a study of shared clonotypes between healthy human individuals. Across the study: Each donor's CD4 naive and CD4 memory cells filled three plates apiece, CD8 naive two, and CD8 memory one.

Libraries were prepared by immunoSEQ multiplex PCR; TCRdb keeps only in-frame clonotypes and omits some of them. The sample consists of a few hundred thousand clones, over 50% of them appearing once. This CDR3 spans 15 amino acids. Germline V gene lookup returns CDR1 MNHEY and CDR2 SMNVEV (reference sequence). V lost 5 bases to trimming and J lost 8 bases; unmatched junction nucleotides: 10. This sequence was found in a man in his thirties or forties in good health. The rearrangement links TRBV27 to TRBJ1-2, with TRBD1 identical over 11 bases. Sample: memory CD4+ T cells sorted from blood. As to subset: CD45RA-negative fraction. The CDR3 reads CASSPPGTGGSGYTF. The CDR3 DNA reads as TGTGCCAGCAGTCCCCCCGGGACAGGGGGATCGGGCTACACCTTC.